What follows describes a single T cell receptor beta chain. Antigen specificity is unknown. This CDR3 contains 14 residues. V was trimmed by 7 bases and J by 2 bases, leaving 14 bases between them. This sample was taken from a study of T cell repertoires in cytomegalovirus infection. General study findings and limits: Clonotypes of TCR beta that were HLA-C-restricted and CMV-specific dominated the ex vivo response.

MiXCR, applied by TCRdb to the reads, yields one record per CDR3 protein. Of 300,000 or so distinct CDR3 sequences listed, roughly a tenth are singletons. Material for sequencing was PBMCs. The clonotype was recovered from a human donor in good health (CMV status not recorded). Some clones in this sample may be carry-over from other donors' samples. The chain is built from TRBV12-3 or TRBV12-4 and TRBJ1-1; D unresolved. CDR3 bases: TGTGCCAGCACCCCTCCCCTTACTAACACTGAAGCTTTCTTT. This sequence encodes CASTPPLTNTEAFF.